Included here is one TCR beta chain sequence, with context. As yet, its antigen is unknown. The data were produced by immunoSEQ multiplex PCR, yet TCRdb's version contains in-frame clones alone and is incomplete. The sample holds approximately 740,000 clones; roughly 70% are singletons and the top ten take 1.7%. The data originate from a study of shared clonotypes between healthy human individuals. Across the study: Researchers assigned three CD4 naive, three CD4 memory, two CD8 naive and one CD8 memory plate to each donor.

J was trimmed by 3 bases and V by 4 bases; bases with no gene match: 2. The CDR3 is 14 amino acids. Germline V CDR1 and CDR2: SGHAT, FQDESV (reference sequence). Study-level points and caveats: Only a few donors were included, so the genetic and exposure-history diversity represented was limited. Clonotype sharing across a few donors was observed for 5% to 6.5% of naive CD4 clonotypes.

Sequenced: memory CD4+ T cells sorted from blood. The subset is: CD45RA-negative fraction. The TCR was taken from a woman aged 25 to 39 in good health. The chain uses TRBV11-1 and TRBJ2-7; the match to TRBD1 covers 11 bases. The CDR3 sequence: CASSWTGGLYEQYF. CDR3 in DNA: TGTGCCAGCAGCTGGACAGGGGGCCTCTACGAGCAGTACTTC.